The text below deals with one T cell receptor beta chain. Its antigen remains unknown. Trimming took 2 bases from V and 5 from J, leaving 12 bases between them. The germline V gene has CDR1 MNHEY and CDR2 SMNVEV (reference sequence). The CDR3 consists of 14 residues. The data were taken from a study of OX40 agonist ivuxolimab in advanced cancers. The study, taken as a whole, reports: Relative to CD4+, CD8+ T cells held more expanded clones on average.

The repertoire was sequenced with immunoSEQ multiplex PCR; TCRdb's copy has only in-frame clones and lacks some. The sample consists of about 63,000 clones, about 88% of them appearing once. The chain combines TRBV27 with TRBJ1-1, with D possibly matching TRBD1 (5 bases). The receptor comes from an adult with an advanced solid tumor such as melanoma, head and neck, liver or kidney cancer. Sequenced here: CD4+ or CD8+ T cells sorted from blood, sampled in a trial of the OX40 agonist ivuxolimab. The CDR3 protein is CASSLGPRGTEAFF. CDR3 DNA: TGTGCCAGCAGTTTAGGGCCTAGGGGAACTGAAGCTTTCTTT.